The entry that follows covers one TCR beta chain sequence. Its antigen is as yet unknown. The CDR3 consists of 14 residues. Trimming cost V 5 bases and J 2 bases; bases outside gene matches: 1. CDR1 is SGHTA and CDR2 is FQGNSA in the germline V gene. Produced via immunoSEQ multiplex PCR; TCRdb's table is partial and in-frame only. The sample records about 110,000 clones, about 88% being singletons. The data were taken from a study of identifying expanded T cells in peripheral blood. Points from the study as a whole: Roughly two-week clone count variance significantly increased as total template count grew.

Sequencing input: blood. This clonotype was obtained from a person between 18 and 70 years old in good health. The rearrangement uses TRBV7-2 and TRBJ1-4; TRBD1 agrees at 8 bases. The CDR3 loop is CASSRQGTNEKLFF. The DNA of the CDR3 is TGTGCCAGCAGCCGACAGGGGACTAATGAAAAACTGTTTTTT.